This entry describes one TCR beta chain. This clonotype came up a few times. The antigen it recognizes is unknown. No base-level quality is on record; no much larger clone is a single base apart. CDR1 and CDR2 were assigned from the germline V gene as SGHTA and FQGNSA. Relative to germline, V is 4 bases shorter and J is 2 bases shorter, with 14 bases between their ends. Including cysteine and phenylalanine, the CDR3 has 15 amino acids. Only CDR3 DNA is held: 45 bases, read in frame from base 1. Libraries were built with RACE. The data were produced on a NextSeq 500. Library preparation attached unique molecular identifiers to individual cDNA molecules for quantitative, reproducible TCR counting. Each blood RNA sample was used to sequence both TCR alpha and TCR beta chains. Processing in the source paper ran as follows. A median of around 100,000 TCRs per sample was observed, with a range of 23,224 to 690,600. The Decombinator software suite was used to annotate the V, J and CDR3 of the TCR reads. Every sample was subsampled to the same number of TCRs (28,000) for the PS versus PT1 abundance plots. TCRs were defined as expanded if absent before sensitization and observed at least eight times at the 2-week time point. TCRdb trimmed public reads at Q25 via fastp, called clones via MiXCR and kept in-frame beta chains. Each CDR3 protein gets just one entry, which takes the most common genes and DNA from the rows behind it. The authors' filters were not applied to this entry. The sample has fewer than 100,000 distinct CDR3 sequences on record, 9.5% to 15% of them singletons. The ten largest clones add up to approximately 2.1% of the sample.

This sample was taken from a study of human T cells and chemical hapten exposure (dated by TCRdb to the early 2020s). For the wider study: For sensitization, 2% DPC in acetone was applied to a roughly 2 cm by roughly 2 cm area of upper inner arm skin. Libraries were pooled for sequencing, and per-sample TCR yields varied mainly because of small differences in library volumes within the pool. The mostly female patient cohort included alopecia areata with under or over 50% scalp involvement, alopecia totalis and alopecia universalis. Twenty-nine alopecia patients provided blood for TCR sequencing at one to four time points (pre-sensitization, 2, 6 and 24 weeks). Throughout the study period of about 23 weeks, patients also received therapeutic DPC doses to the scalp every week. Patch tests used Finn chambers with 0.01% DPC on the upper back, scored after 6 days by International Contact Dermatitis Research Group standards. In alopecia patients, the study followed how the peripheral blood TCR repertoire changed in vivo over primary and secondary sensitization to diphenylcyclopropenone (DPC), a hapten. Blood samples were taken from patients before sensitization (week 0) and then at 2, 6 and about 24 weeks after DPC sensitization. General study outcomes and caveats: Compared with pre-sensitization or healthy control sets, expanded TCRs formed significantly more large CDR3 similarity clusters, which is consistent with antigen-driven responses. After repeated subsampling, changes were observed in the strength of the expansion versus patch-test correlation and in the threshold at which the correlation became significant. DPC sensitization did not change the number of TCRs with a frequency above 1 in 1000, and there was no evidence of changes in global repertoire structure. Because all patients had alopecia, a presumed autoimmune disease, the immune response of the patients might differ from that of healthy individuals. Patch test score correlated positively with the number of PT1 expanded TCRs, reaching significance at thresholds 8, 16 and 32 but not at 4.

The time point label here, explained by the study, means: patch test 1, 2 weeks after DPC sensitization. The treatment or condition label on this specimen signifies: therapeutic diphenylcyclopropenone sensitization with weekly scalp DPC. At every patch-test visit, the blood draw took place before the patch test was put on. Patients were eligible if aged 18 to 70, diagnosed with alopecia and judged suitable for DPC therapy, and pregnant patients were excluded. Total RNA was extracted from unfractionated whole blood that had been collected in Tempus Blood RNA tubes. This chain is built from TRBV7-2 and TRBJ1-1, with TRBD1 perhaps the D gene, on 5 matching bases. The sequence derives from a woman between 40 and 50 years old with alopecia areata. Some clones in this sample may be carry-over from other donors' samples. Sequences were derived from whole blood, sampled in connection with sensitization to the hapten diphenylcyclopropenone (DPC). CDR3 sequence: CASSSTGHPNTEAFF. The nucleotides are TGTGCCAGCAGCTCGACCGGACATCCTAACACTGAAGCTTTCTTT.